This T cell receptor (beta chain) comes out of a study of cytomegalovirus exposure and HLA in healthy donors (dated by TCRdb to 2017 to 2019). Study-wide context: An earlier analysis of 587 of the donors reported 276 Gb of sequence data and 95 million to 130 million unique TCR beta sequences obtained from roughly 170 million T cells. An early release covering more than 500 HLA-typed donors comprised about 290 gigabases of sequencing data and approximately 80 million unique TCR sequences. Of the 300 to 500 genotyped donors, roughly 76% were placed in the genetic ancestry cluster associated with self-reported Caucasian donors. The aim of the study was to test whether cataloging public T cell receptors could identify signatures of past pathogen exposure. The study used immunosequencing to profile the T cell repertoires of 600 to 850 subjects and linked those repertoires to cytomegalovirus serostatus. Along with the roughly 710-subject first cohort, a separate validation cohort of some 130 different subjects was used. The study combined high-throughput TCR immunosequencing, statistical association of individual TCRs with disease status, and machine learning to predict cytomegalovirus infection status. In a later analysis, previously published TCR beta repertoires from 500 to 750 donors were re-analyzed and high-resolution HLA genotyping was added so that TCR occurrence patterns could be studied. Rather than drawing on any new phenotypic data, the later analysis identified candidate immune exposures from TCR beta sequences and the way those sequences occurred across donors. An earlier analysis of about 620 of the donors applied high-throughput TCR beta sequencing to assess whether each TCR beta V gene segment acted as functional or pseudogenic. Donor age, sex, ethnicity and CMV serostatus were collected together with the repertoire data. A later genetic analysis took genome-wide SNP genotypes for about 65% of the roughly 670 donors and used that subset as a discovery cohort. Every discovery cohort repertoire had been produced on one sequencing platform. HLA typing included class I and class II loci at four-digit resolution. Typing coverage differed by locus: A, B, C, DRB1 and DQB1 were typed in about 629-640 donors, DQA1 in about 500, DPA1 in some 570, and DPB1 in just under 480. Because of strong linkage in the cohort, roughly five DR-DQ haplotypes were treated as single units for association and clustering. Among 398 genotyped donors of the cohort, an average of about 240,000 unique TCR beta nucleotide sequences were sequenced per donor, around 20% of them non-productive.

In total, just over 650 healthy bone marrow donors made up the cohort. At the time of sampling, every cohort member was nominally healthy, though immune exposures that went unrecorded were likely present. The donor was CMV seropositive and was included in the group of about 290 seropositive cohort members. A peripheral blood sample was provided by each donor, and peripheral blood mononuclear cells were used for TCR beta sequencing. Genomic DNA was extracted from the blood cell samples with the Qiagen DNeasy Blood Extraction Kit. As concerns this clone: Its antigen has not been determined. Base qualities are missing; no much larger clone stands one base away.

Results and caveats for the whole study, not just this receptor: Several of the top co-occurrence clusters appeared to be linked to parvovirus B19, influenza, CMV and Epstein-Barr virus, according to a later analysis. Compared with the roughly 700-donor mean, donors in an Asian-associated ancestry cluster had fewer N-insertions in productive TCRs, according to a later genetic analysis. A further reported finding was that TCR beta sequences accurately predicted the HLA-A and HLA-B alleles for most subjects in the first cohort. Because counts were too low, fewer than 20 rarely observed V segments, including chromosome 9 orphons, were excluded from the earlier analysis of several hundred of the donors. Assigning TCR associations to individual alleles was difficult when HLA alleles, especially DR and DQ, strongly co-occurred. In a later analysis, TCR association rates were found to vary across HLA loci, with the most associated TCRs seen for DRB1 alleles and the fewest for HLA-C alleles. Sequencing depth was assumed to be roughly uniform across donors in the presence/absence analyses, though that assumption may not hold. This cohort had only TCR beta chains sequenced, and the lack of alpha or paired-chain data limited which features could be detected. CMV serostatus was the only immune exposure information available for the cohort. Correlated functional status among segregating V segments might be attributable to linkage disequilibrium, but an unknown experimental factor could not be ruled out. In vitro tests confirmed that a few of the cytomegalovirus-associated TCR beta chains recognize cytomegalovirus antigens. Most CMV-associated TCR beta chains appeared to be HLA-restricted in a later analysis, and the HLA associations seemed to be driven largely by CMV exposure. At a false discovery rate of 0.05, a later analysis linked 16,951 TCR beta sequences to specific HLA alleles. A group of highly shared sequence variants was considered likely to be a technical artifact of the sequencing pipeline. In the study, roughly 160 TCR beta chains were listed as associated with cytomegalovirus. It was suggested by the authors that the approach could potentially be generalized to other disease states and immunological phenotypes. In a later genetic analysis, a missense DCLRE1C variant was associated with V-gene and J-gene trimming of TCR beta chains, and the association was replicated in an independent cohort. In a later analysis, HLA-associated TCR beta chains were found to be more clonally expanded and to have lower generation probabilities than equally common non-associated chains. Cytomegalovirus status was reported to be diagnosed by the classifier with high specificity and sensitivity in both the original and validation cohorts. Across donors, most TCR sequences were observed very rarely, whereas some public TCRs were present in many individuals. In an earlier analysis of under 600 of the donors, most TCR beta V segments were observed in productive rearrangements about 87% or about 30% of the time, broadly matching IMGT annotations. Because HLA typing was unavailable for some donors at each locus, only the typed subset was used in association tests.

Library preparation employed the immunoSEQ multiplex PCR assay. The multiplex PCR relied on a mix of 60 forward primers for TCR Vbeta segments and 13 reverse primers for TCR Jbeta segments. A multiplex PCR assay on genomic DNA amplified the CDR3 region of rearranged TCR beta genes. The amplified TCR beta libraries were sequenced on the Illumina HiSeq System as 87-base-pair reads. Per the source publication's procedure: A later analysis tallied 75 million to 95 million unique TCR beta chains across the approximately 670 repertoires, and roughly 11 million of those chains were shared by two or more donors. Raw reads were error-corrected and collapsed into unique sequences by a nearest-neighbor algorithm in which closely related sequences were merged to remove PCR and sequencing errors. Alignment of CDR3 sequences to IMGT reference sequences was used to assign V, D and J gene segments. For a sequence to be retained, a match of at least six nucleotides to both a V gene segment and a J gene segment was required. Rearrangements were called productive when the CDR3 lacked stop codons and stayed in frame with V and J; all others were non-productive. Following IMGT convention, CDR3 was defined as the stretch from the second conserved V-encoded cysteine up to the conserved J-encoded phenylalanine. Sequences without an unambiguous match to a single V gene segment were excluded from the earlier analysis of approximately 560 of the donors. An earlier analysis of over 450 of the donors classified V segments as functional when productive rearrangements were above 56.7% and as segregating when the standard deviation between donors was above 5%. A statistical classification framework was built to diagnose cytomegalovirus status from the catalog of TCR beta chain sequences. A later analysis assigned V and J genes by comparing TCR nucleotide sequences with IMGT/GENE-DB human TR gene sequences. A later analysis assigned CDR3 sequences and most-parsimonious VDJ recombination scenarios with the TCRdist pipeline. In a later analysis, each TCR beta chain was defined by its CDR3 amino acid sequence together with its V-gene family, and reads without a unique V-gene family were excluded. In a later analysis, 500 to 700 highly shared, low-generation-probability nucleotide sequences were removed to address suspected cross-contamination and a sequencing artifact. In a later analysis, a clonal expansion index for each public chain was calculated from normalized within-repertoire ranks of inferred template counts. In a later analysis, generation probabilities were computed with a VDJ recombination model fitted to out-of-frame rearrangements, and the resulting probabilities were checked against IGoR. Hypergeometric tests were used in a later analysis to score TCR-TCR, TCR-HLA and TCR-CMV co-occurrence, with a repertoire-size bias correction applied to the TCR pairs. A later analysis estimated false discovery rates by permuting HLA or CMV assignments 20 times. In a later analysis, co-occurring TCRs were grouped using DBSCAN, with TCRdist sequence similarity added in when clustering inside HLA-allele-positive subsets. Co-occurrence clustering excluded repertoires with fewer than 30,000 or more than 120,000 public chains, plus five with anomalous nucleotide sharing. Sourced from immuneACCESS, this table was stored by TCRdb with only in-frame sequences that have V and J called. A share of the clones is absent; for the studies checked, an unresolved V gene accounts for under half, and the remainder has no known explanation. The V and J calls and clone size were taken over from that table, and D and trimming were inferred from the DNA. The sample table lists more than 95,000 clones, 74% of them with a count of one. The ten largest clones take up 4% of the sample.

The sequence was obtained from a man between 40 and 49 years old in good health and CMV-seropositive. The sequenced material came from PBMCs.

At the DNA level, the sequence is TGCAGCGTGGGGGGACAGGGGACGAGCACAGATACGCAGTATTTT. It encodes CSVGGQGTSTDTQYF. Here the chain combines TRBV29-1 and TRBJ2-3; 10 nucleotides in the junction match TRBD1. Taken from the germline V gene, the CDR1 and CDR2 loops are SQVTM and ANQGSEA. V is trimmed back by 6 bases and J by 0 bases, and the junction contains 6 bases that no gene match accounts for. The CDR3, cysteine through phenylalanine, is 15 amino acids long. Only CDR3 DNA is held: 45 bases, read in frame from base 1.